This entry lists 3 T cell receptor beta chains sequenced from one sample in a study of beta chain features in type 1 diabetes. Their antigen targets remain unknown. Every isolated RNA sample was fully reverse transcribed, so sequencing captured expressed TCRB transcripts. Sequencing was performed with immunoSEQ multiplex PCR; in TCRdb, only in-frame clones are kept and a portion is missing. The table lists about 120,000 clones, about 17% of them singletons, with less than 3% in the top ten. The study's findings and limits: A moderate, significant TCRB CDR3 shortening appeared in type 1 diabetes across four CD4+ subsets.

Sample: central memory CD4+ T cells from blood. These receptors were taken from a man under 40 with type 1 diabetes.

The chain combines TRBV6-5 with TRBJ1-4; no firm D call. The CDR3 loop spans 12 amino acids. The germline V gene has CDR1 MNHEY and CDR2 SVGAGI. Trimming cost V 5 bases and J 8 bases, with 9 bases left between them. The CDR3 coding sequence is TGTGCCAGCAGTCCCGTTGGCGAAAAACTGTTTTTT. It specifies CASSPVGEKLFF.

Remarks on this clone: Other nucleotide sequences in the sample specify the same CDR3. This chain joins TRBV6-5 and TRBJ2-1; D ambiguous. In germline, CDR1 is MNHEY, CDR2 SVGAGI. This CDR3 contains 12 residues. V was shortened by 0 bases and J by 6 bases, with 3 bases between the two germline ends. The CDR3 here is CASSYSGNEQFF. The CDR3 DNA sequence: TGTGCCAGCAGTTACTCGGGCAATGAGCAGTTCTTC.

This clone was found a few times. The chain carries TRBV9 and TRBJ2-2, with D perhaps matching TRBD1 (5 bases). The CDR3 runs 16 residues. Germline V gene data show CDR1 as SGDLS and CDR2 as YYNGEE. V gave up 0 bases and J gave up 2 bases, with 11 bases separating them. The CDR3 DNA sequence: TGTGCCAGCAGCGTAGCTACCAGGGCTAACACCGGGGAGCTGTTTTTT. Protein sequence: CASSVATRANTGELFF.